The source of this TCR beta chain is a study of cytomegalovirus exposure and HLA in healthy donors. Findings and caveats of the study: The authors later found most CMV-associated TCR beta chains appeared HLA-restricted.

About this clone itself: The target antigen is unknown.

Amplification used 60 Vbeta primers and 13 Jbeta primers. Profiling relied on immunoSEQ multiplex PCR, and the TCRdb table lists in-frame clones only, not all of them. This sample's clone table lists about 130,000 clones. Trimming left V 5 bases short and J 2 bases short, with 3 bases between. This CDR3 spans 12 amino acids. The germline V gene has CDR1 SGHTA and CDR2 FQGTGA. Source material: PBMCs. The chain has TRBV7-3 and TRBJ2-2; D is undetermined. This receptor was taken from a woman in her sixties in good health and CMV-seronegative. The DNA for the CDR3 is TGTGCCAGCAGCCTAAACACCGGGGAGCTGTTTTTT. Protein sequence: CASSLNTGELFF. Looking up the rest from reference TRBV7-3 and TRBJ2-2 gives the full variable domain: GAGVSQTPSNKVTEKGKYVELRCDPISGHTALYWYRQSLGQGPEFLIYFQGTGAADDSGLPNDRFFAVRPEGSVSTLKIQRTERGDSAVYLCASSLNTGELFFGEGSRLTVL.